The 9 T cell receptor beta chains reported below all come from one sample, sequenced in a study of T cell repertoires in cytomegalovirus infection. TCRdb ran MiXCR on the reads and lists one entry per CDR3 protein. Among 200,000 to 300,000 distinct CDR3 sequences, more than 9% were seen once, and the ten largest hold around 1.6%. The sequenced material came from PBMCs. These receptors were obtained from a human donor in good health (CMV status not recorded). Some clones in this sample may be carry-over from other donors' samples.

Notes on this clonotype: An end of the junction differs from the germline gene, which may be a read error. This chain connects TRBV7-3 to TRBJ1-1, with 8 positions matching TRBD1. Germline loops: CDR1 SGHTA, CDR2 FQGTGA. CDR3 length equals 15 residues. As DNA, the CDR3 is TGTGCCAGCAGGGGAACAGGGGGACCTAACACGGAAGCTTTATTT. Translated, it gives CASRGTGGPNTEALF.

This clonotype was counted at least ten times. The V call is TRBV7-2, the J call TRBJ1-2; D unresolved. The germline V and J ends were trimmed by 5 bases and 3 bases, with 19 bases remaining between them. The length of the CDR3 is 16 residues. Germline V gene sequence: CDR1 SGHTA, CDR2 FQGNSA. The CDR3 coding sequence is TGTGCCAGCAGCCTAATTTCTAGCAATAGGGACTATGGCTACACCTTC. Translating gives CASSLISSNRDYGYTF.

The chain uses TRBV6-1 and TRBJ2-1; 8 bases are shared with TRBD2. Germline assignment: CDR1 MNHNS and CDR2 SASEGT. The ends lost 4 bases at V and 1 base at J; junction bases unmatched: 9. This CDR3 is built from 17 residues. The CDR3 nucleotides are TGTGCCAGCAGTGGAGCGGGAGTGGGTCGGTCCTACAATGAGCAGTTCTTC. Translated, it gives CASSGAGVGRSYNEQFF.

This clonotype was observed many times. This sequence joins TRBV7-3 and TRBJ1-1; a weak D match, TRBD1 (6 bases). The CDR3 loop spans 13 amino acids. Germline values: CDR1 SGHTA, CDR2 FQGTGA. The germline V and J ends were trimmed by 4 bases and 11 bases, with 17 bases remaining between them. This CDR3 reads CASSSDRDTTAFF. DNA for the CDR3: TGTGCCAGCAGCTCTGACCGGGACACGACGGCTTTCTTT.

This clonotype was found a few times. The chain is built from TRBV20-1 and TRBJ1-1, with TRBD1 matching over 9 bases. Germline V lookup: CDR1 DFQATT, CDR2 SNEGSKA (reference sequence). Trimming removed 4 bases from V and 1 base from J; junction bases left unmatched: 13. This CDR3 contains 17 residues. The CDR3 spells CSAIPGQGGRANTEAFF. CDR3 coding DNA: TGCAGTGCTATCCCGGGACAGGGAGGGAGAGCGAACACTGAAGCTTTCTTT.

The rearrangement links TRBV12-3 or TRBV12-4 to TRBJ1-6; D unresolved. Trimming took off 3 bases at V and 8 bases at J, with 8 bases between the two ends. This CDR3 contains 13 residues. The CDR3 is CASSLDGDSPLHF. In DNA form, the CDR3 reads TGTGCCAGCAGTTTGGATGGGGATTCACCCCTCCACTTT.

The J gene is TRBJ1-1, the V gene TRBV20-1; 10 bases line up with TRBD1. This CDR3 contains 16 residues. CDR1 DFQATT and CDR2 SNEGSKA come from the germline V gene (reference sequence). V was pared by 5 bases and J by 3 bases, with 12 bases of the junction left unmatched. The DNA of the CDR3 is TGCAGTGCTGGGGGAGGGACAGGGGAGGTAGACACTGAAGCTTTCTTT. Protein sequence: CSAGGGTGEVDTEAFF.

This chain uses TRBV5-5 with TRBJ2-7; the D gene is possibly TRBD2 (6 bases). This CDR3 region has 15 residues. Trimming cost V 2 bases and J 4 bases, with 16 bases left between them. Germline V gives CDR1 SGHKS, CDR2 YYEKEE (reference sequence). The CDR3 sequence is CASSFGAGLQYEQYF. The CDR3 DNA is TGTGCCAGCAGCTTCGGGGCGGGACTGCAATACGAGCAGTACTTC. The full variable domain, with the rest looked up from reference TRBV5-5 and TRBJ2-7, is DAGVTQSPTHLIKTRGQQVTLRCSPISGHKSVSWYQQVLGQGPQFIFQYYEKEERGRGNFPDRFSARQFPNYSSELNVNALLLGDSALYLCASSFGAGLQYEQYFGPGTRLTVT.

This clonotype was recorded at least ten times. The chain has TRBV19 and TRBJ2-7; no clear D. Deletions cut 3 bases from V and 1 base from J, with 10 bases between. Per germline, CDR1 LNHDA and CDR2 SQIVND (reference sequence). This CDR3 is built from 14 residues. The CDR3, as DNA: TGTGCCAGTAGTATTTCCCCGGAATCCTACGAGCAGTACTTC. The encoded protein is CASSISPESYEQYF. Complete variable domain (other parts from reference TRBV19 and TRBJ2-7): DGGITQSPKYLFRKEGQNVTLSCEQNLNHDAMYWYRQDPGQGLRLIYYSQIVNDFQKGDIAEGYSVSREKKESFPLTVTSAQKNPTAFYLCASSISPESYEQYFGPGTRLTVT.